Given below is one T cell receptor beta chain in context. The data were obtained in a study of blood T cells in healthy people across ages. PCR was performed a second time for about 7 to 12 cycles using a sample-barcoded 5' primer and a J-beta primer mix. TCRdb passed the 5' RACE reads through MiXCR, listing each CDR3 protein once. The data contain 1.5 million to 2 million distinct CDR3 sequences, 39% of them singletons. The sequenced sample consisted of blood. This clonotype originated in a human donor in good health.

DNA of the CDR3: TGTGCCAGCAGCTCCCGTTATGGGGGTACCTACAATGAGCAGTTCTTC. Amino acids: CASSSRYGGTYNEQFF. This chain joins TRBV11-3 and TRBJ2-1; D may be TRBD1 or TRBD2 (5 bases each). V lost 4 bases, J lost 2 bases, and 15 bases lay in between. The CDR3 has 16 amino acids. Per germline, CDR1 SGHNT and CDR2 YENEEA.